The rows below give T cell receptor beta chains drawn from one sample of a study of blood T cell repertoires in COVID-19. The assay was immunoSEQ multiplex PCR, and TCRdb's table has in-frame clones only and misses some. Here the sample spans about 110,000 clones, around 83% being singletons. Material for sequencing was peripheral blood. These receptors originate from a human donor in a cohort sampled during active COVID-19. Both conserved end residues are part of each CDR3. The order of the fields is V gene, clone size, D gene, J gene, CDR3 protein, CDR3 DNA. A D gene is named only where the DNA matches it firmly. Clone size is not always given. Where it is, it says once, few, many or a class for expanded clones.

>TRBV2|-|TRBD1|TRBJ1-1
CASSNQGTDTEAFF
TGTGCCAGCAGTAACCAGGGGACAGACACTGAAGCTTTCTTT
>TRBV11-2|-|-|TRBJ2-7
CASSLDQTVSYEQYF
TGTGCCAGCAGCTTAGATCAGACTGTTTCCTACGAGCAGTACTTC
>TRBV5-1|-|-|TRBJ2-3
CASSIRGWSTDTQYF
TGCGCCAGCAGCATCAGGGGTTGGAGCACAGATACGCAGTATTTT
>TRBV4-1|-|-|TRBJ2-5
CASSQDPRETQYF
TGCGCCAGCAGCCAAGACCCCAGGGAGACCCAGTACTTC
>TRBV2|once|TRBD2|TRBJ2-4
CASKRGLAENIQYF
TGTGCCAGCAAAAGGGGACTAGCGGAAAACATTCAGTACTTC
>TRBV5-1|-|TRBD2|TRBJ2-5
CASSRSGEAPQETQYF
TGCGCCAGCAGCCGGAGCGGGGAGGCCCCCCAAGAGACCCAGTACTTC
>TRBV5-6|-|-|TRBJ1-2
CASSFSETAANYGYTF
TGTGCCAGCAGCTTTTCAGAGACGGCGGCTAACTATGGCTACACCTTC
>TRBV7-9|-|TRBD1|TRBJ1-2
CASSRTGGGYTF
TGTGCCAGCAGCCGGACAGGGGGAGGCTACACCTTC
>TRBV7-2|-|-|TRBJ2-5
CASSLDGGGSETQYF
TGTGCCAGCAGCTTAGATGGGGGAGGTTCGGAGACCCAGTACTTC
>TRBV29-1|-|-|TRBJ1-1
CSATRGEAFF
TGCAGCGCCACCCGGGGTGAAGCTTTCTTT
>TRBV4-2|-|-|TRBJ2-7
CASSQDKTANYEQYF
TGTGCCAGCAGCCAAGATAAGACTGCGAATTACGAGCAGTACTTC
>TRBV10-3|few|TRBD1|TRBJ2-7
CAISQKQGALVHEQYF
TGTGCCATCAGTCAAAAACAGGGGGCGTTAGTCCACGAGCAGTACTTC
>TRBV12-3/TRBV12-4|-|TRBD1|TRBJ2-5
CASSFSGGETQYF
TGTGCCAGCAGTTTTTCAGGGGGAGAGACCCAGTACTTC
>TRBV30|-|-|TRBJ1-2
CAWSPQGYGYTF
TGTGCCTGGAGTCCTCAGGGCTATGGCTACACCTTC
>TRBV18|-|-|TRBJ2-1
CASSLYGGNEQFF
TGTGCCAGCTCCCTTTACGGAGGCAATGAGCAGTTCTTC
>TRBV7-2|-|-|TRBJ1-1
CASSPQMGDTEAFF
TGTGCCAGCAGCCCCCAGATGGGAGACACTGAAGCTTTCTTT
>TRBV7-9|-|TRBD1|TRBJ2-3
CAITGGSVDTQYF
TGTGCCATAACAGGGGGCTCAGTAGATACGCAGTATTTT
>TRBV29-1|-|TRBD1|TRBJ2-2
CSVLDGRTGGHFGTGELFF
TGCAGCGTCCTGGATGGAAGGACAGGGGGCCATTTTGGCACCGGGGAGCTGTTTTTT
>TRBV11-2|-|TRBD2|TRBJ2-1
CASSQAGPYNEQFF
TGTGCCAGCAGTCAAGCGGGACCCTACAATGAGCAGTTCTTC
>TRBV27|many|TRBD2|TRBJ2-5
CASTGTSGETQYF
TGTGCCAGCACCGGGACTAGCGGGGAGACCCAGTACTTC
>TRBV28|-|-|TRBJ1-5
CASTGNNQPQHF
TGTGCCAGCACAGGGAACAATCAGCCCCAGCATTTT
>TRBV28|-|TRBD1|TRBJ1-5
CASKGQASGPQHF
TGTGCCAGCAAAGGACAGGCCTCCGGACCCCAGCATTTT
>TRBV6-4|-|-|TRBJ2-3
CASSDFLGGGPWDTQYF
TGTGCCAGCAGTGACTTTCTTGGCGGGGGCCCTTGGGATACGCAGTATTTT
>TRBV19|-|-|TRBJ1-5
CASSGQISNQPQHF
TGTGCCAGTAGTGGACAGATTAGCAATCAGCCCCAGCATTTT
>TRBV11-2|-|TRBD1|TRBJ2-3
CASSLDPGGVGTDTQYF
TGTGCCAGCAGCTTAGATCCAGGGGGCGTCGGCACAGATACGCAGTATTTT
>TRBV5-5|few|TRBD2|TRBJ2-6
CASSDLAGGISGANVLTF
TGTGCCAGCAGCGACCTAGCGGGAGGAATCTCTGGGGCCAACGTCCTGACTTTC
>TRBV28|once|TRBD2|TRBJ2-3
CASSFQSGGPGDTQYF
TGTGCCAGCAGTTTTCAAAGCGGGGGGCCAGGGGATACGCAGTATTTT
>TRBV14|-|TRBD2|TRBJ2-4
CATQLAGVTKNIQYF
TGTGCCACTCAACTAGCGGGGGTGACCAAAAACATTCAGTACTTC
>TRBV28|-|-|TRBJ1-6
CASSLGQSGADHF
TGTGCCAGCAGTTTGGGGCAGTCGGGAGCTGACCACTTT
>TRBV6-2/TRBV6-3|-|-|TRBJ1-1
CASSYALGHTEAFF
TGTGCCAGCAGTTATGCGCTGGGGCACACTGAAGCTTTCTTT
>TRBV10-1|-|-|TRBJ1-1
CASSEEVNTEAFF
TGCGCCAGCAGTGAAGAGGTGAACACTGAAGCTTTCTTT
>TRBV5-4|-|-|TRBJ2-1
CASSLDLAGYNEQFF
TGTGCCAGCAGTTTGGACCTGGCGGGGTACAATGAGCAGTTCTTC
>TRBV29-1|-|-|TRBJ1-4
CSVQGVNEKLFF
TGCAGCGTACAGGGTGTTAATGAAAAACTGTTTTTT
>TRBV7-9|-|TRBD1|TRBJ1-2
CASSTATGDYGYTF
TGTGCCAGCAGCACTGCGACAGGGGATTATGGCTACACCTTC
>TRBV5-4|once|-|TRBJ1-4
CASSLRGNNEKLFF
TGTGCCAGCAGCTTGCGGGGGAATAATGAAAAACTGTTTTTT
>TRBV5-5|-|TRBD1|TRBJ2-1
CASSLTPGQGNEQFF
TGTGCCAGCAGCTTGACCCCGGGACAGGGCAATGAGCAGTTCTTC
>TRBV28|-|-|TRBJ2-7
CASSFGGGLYEQYF
TGTGCCAGCAGTTTTGGGGGGGGGCTCTACGAGCAGTACTTC
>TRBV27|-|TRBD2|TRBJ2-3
CASSSPTSGGTDTQYF
TGTGCCAGCAGCTCCCCGACTAGCGGGGGTACAGATACGCAGTATTTT
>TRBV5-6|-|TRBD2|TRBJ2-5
CASSSQSSGGETQYF
TGTGCCAGCAGCTCCCAAAGTAGCGGGGGAGAGACCCAGTACTTC
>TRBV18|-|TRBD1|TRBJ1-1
CASSITGTGVGTEAFF
TGTGCCAGCTCAATCACCGGGACAGGGGTTGGGACTGAAGCTTTCTTT